This TCR beta chain was captured by sequencing in a study of cytomegalovirus exposure and HLA in healthy donors. The PCR made use of 60 Vbeta and 13 Jbeta primers. Data came from immunoSEQ multiplex PCR; TCRdb stores just in-frame clones and leaves some out. The profile shows 130,000 or so clones, 70% to 85% of them singletons. With 2 bases clipped from V and 0 bases from J, the junction kept 2 bases outside the gene matches. The CDR3 totals 15 residues. Germline V gene data show CDR1 as MNHEY and CDR2 as SMNVEV (reference sequence). The source material was PBMCs. This clonotype was obtained from a man aged 40-49 years in good health and CMV-seronegative. This chain links TRBV27 with TRBJ2-7; the match to TRBD2 covers 9 bases. The DNA for the CDR3 is TGTGCCAGCAGTTTAGAAGCGGGGGGCTCCTACGAGCAGTACTTC. It specifies CASSLEAGGSYEQYF.